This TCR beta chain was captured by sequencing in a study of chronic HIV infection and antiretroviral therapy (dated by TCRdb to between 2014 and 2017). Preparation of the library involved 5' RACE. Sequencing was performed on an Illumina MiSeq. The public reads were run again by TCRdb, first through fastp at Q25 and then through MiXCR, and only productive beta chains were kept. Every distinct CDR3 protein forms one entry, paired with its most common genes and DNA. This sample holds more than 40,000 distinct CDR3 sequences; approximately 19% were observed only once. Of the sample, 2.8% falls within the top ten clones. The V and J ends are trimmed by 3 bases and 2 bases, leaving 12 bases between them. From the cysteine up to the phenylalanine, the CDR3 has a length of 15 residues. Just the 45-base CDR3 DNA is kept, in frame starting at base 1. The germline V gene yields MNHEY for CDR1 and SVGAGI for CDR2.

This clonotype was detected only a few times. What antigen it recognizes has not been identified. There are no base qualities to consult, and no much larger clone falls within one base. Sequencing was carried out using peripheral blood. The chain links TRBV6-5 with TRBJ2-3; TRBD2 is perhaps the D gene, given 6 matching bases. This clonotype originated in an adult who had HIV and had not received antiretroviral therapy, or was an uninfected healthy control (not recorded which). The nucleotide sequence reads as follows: TGTGCCAGCAGTTATACGGAGGGGCACACAGATACGCAGTATTTT. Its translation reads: CASSYTEGHTDTQYF.